This T cell receptor (beta chain) was captured in a study of response to subunit inactivated influenza vaccine. Study results and limitations: Authors suggested each seasonal influenza vaccination recruits few new T cells.

TCRdb passed the RT-PCR reads through MiXCR, listing each CDR3 protein once. The sample contains around 530,000 distinct CDR3 sequences, approximately 15% of which appear only once. This clonotype was counted between two and nine times. Its specificity is not known. The J segment lost 7 bases and the V segment lost 3 bases, leaving 13 bases of the junction unmatched. In germline, CDR1 is MNHNS, CDR2 SASEGT. There are 16 residues in the CDR3. V and J are TRBV6-1 and TRBJ2-3, with TRBD2 matching over 7 bases. The sequencing here drew on CD4+ T cells sorted from PBMCs, taken around 25 months after vaccination. The TCR comes from a man aged 50 to 69 who received an inactivated influenza vaccine. CDR3 DNA sequence: TGTGCCAGCAGTGATCTCGGACTAGATAGGACCTATACGCAGTATTTT. This codes for CASSDLGLDRTYTQYF.